These T cell receptor beta chains were read from a single sample in a study of blood T cell repertoires in COVID-19. Data came from immunoSEQ multiplex PCR; TCRdb stores just in-frame clones and leaves some out. The sample holds 430,000 or so clones, around 87% seen once. Sequenced input: PBMCs or T cells enriched from blood (not recorded which). The origin of the receptors is a woman in her forties who had recovered from COVID-19. The CDR3 runs from the conserved cysteine through the conserved F or W. The D gene is left open where the match is weak. A row's size may be missing; if present it is once, few, many or a size class.

>TRBV10-3|TRBJ1-1|16|-|-
CAISESERGLNTEAFF
TGTGCCATCAGTGAGTCGGAAAGGGGGTTGAACACTGAAGCTTTCTTT
>TRBV5-1|TRBJ2-5|15|TRBD2|few
CASNLIAGAGETQYF
TGCGCCAGCAATTTAATAGCGGGAGCGGGTGAGACCCAGTACTTC
>TRBV29-1|TRBJ1-2|13|TRBD1|-
CSVDAGGAGGYTF
TGCAGCGTCGACGCAGGGGGCGCAGGTGGCTACACCTTC
>TRBV5-4|TRBJ2-1|14|-|-
CASSIGQNYNEQFF
TGTGCCAGCAGCATAGGACAAAACTACAATGAGCAGTTCTTC
>TRBV11-3|TRBJ2-5|13|-|-
CASSRRTDETQYF
TGTGCCAGCAGCCGGAGGACGGACGAGACCCAGTACTTC
>TRBV13|TRBJ1-6|17|TRBD1|-
CASSPGTGGRVGSPLHF
TGTGCCAGCAGCCCCGGGACAGGGGGTCGGGTGGGCTCACCCCTCCACTTT
>TRBV4-1|TRBJ1-1|14|-|-
CASSQDTVNTEAFF
TGCGCCAGCAGCCAAGATACGGTCAACACTGAAGCTTTCTTT
>TRBV30|TRBJ2-7|15|-|once
CAWSVNYRSGYEQYF
TGTGCCTGGAGTGTAAATTATCGGTCCGGGTACGAGCAGTACTTC
>TRBV12-5|TRBJ1-6|18|TRBD1|-
CASGLVLLAGTVNSPLHF
TGTGCTAGTGGTTTGGTATTGCTGGCCGGGACAGTGAATTCACCCCTCCACTTT
>TRBV9|TRBJ2-1|13|-|-
CASSVAGINEQFF
TGTGCCAGCAGCGTAGCTGGCATCAATGAGCAGTTCTTC
>TRBV19|TRBJ1-6|16|TRBD1|-
CASSRGTGVNNSPLHF
TGTGCCAGTAGTAGAGGGACAGGGGTGAATAATTCACCCCTCCACTTT
>TRBV29-1|TRBJ2-3|15|TRBD1|-
CSAGGGTGLLDTQYF
TGCAGCGCAGGCGGCGGGACAGGTTTGTTGGATACGCAGTATTTT
>TRBV19|TRBJ1-2|15|TRBD1|-
CASSSPGTGNYGYTF
TGTGCCAGTAGTTCGCCCGGGACAGGGAACTATGGCTACACCTTC
>TRBV7-2|TRBJ2-1|15|-|-
CASSLVQGSYNEQFF
TGTGCCAGCAGCTTAGTGCAGGGCTCCTACAATGAGCAGTTCTTC
>TRBV5-1|TRBJ2-5|16|-|-
CASSLRGGRNQETQYF
TGCGCCAGCAGCTTGAGGGGAGGAAGAAATCAGGAGACCCAGTACTTC
>TRBV7-9|TRBJ2-7|16|-|-
CASSVRTEVGRYEQYF
TGTGCCAGCAGCGTACGGACAGAGGTGGGTCGCTACGAGCAGTACTTC
>TRBV6-2/TRBV6-3|TRBJ2-1|15|TRBD1|-
CASSGTGSIYNEQFF
TGTGCCAGCAGTGGGACAGGGTCAATATACAATGAGCAGTTCTTC
>TRBV7-9|TRBJ1-2|14|-|once
CASSLAGGNYGYTF
TGTGCCAGCAGCTTAGCGGGGGGTAACTATGGCTACACCTTC
>TRBV7-8|TRBJ2-2|17|-|-
CASSSTYGSERAGELFF
TGTGCCAGCAGCTCGACCTACGGATCTGAGAGGGCCGGGGAGCTGTTTTTT
>TRBV19|TRBJ1-1|15|TRBD1|-
CASSPRDRVNTEAFF
TGTGCCAGTAGCCCGCGGGACAGGGTCAACACTGAAGCTTTCTTT
>TRBV4-2|TRBJ1-6|16|-|few
CASSPSPGVNNSPLHF
TGTGCCAGCAGTCCCTCCCCCGGGGTAAATAATTCACCCCTCCACTTT